This T cell receptor (beta chain) emerged from a study of blood T cell repertoires in COVID-19. Produced via immunoSEQ multiplex PCR; TCRdb's table is partial and in-frame only. The table lists roughly 99,000 clones, about three quarters of them singletons. V was trimmed by 6 bases and J by 7 bases, leaving 13 bases between them. The CDR3 loop spans 14 amino acids. Germline V gene lookup returns CDR1 LGHNT and CDR2 FRNRAP. V usage is TRBV12-5 and J usage is TRBJ1-6; no clear D. The clonotype was recovered from a man in his 70s with acute or convalescent COVID-19. Sequencing input: peripheral blood. The CDR3: CASGDSARNSPLHF. Here the CDR3 DNA reads TGTGCTAGTGGGGACTCGGCTCGGAATTCACCCCTCCACTTT.